The 20 T cell receptor beta chains below were found in one sample sequenced in a study of blood T cell repertoires in COVID-19. Profiling relied on immunoSEQ multiplex PCR, and the TCRdb table lists in-frame clones only, not all of them. The repertoire holds about 220,000 clones, with 85% to 90% as singletons. Specimen: PBMCs or T cells enriched from blood (not recorded which). The source of these receptors is a man aged 25 to 40 who had been exposed to COVID-19.

The genes are TRBV5-1 and TRBJ2-5; 9 bases are shared with TRBD1. V lost 4 bases to trimming and J lost 5 bases; unmatched junction nucleotides: 9. CDR3 length: 15 residues. Germline V CDR1 and CDR2: SGHRS, YFSETQ. CDR3 DNA: TGCGCCAGCAGCCCGTTGGGACAGGGTGGGGAGACCCAGTACTTC. It specifies CASSPLGQGGETQYF.

Concerning this clone itself: A junction boundary mismatches the germline segment, possibly from a read error. The V call is TRBV7-3, the J call TRBJ1-6, with 7 bases lining up with TRBD1. Germline assignment: CDR1 SGHTA and CDR2 FQGTGA. This CDR3 spans 14 amino acids. CDR3 coding DNA: TGTGCCAGCAGTTTAACAGGGGAAAATTCACCCCTCCACTTT. This encodes CASSLTGENSPLHF.

This clone has a single count. V gene TRBV2 combines with J gene TRBJ1-1, with D maybe TRBD1 (6 bases). The CDR3 sequence is 16 residues long. From germline, CDR1 is SNHLY and CDR2 FYNNEI. Trimming removed 5 bases at V and 5 bases at J, with 21 bases between. In nucleotides, the CDR3 is TGTGCCAGCAGTCCCGGGCCAAAGGGGGTGAGGACTGAAGCTTTCTTT. This codes for CASSPGPKGVRTEAFF.

The V gene is TRBV11-2, the J gene TRBJ1-6; 8 nucleotides align to TRBD1. The CDR3 loop spans 17 amino acids. Trimming at V came to 5 bases and at J to 6 bases, leaving 12 bases not matched to a gene. CDR1 is SGHAT and CDR2 is FQNNGV in the germline V gene. The CDR3 coding sequence is TGTGCCAGCAGCCTGATTTGGACAGGGCAATTTAATTCACCCCTCCACTTT. This sequence encodes CASSLIWTGQFNSPLHF.

V gene TRBV2 combines with J gene TRBJ1-1, with D perhaps matching TRBD1 (5 bases). CDR3 size: 15 residues. Germline assignment: CDR1 SNHLY and CDR2 FYNNEI. Trimming pared 2 bases from V and 0 bases from J, leaving 10 bases between. CDR3 amino acids: CASSEIDSMNTEAFF. Here the CDR3 DNA reads TGTGCCAGCAGTGAAATTGACAGCATGAACACTGAAGCTTTCTTT. The complete variable domain, with remaining parts taken from reference TRBV2 and TRBJ1-1, reads EPEVTQTPSHQVTQMGQEVILRCVPISNHLYFYWYRQILGQKVEFLVSFYNNEISEKSEIFDDQFSVERPDGSNFTLKIRSTKLEDSAMYFCASSEIDSMNTEAFFGQGTRLTVV.

This clone has a handful of counts. CDR3 DNA: TGTGCCAGCAGCAAGGCGACAGGTTCCTACGAGCAGTACTTC. This gives the protein CASSKATGSYEQYF. The chain joins TRBV6-5 to TRBJ2-7; perhaps TRBD1 as D (6 bases). The CDR3 has 14 residues. The germline V gene has CDR1 MNHEY and CDR2 SVGAGI. The V gene lost 6 bases and the J gene lost 1 base, with 13 bases spanning the gap.

About this clone itself: The sample has other DNA sequences that encode this CDR3 too. This chain links TRBV3-1 (or the pseudogene TRBV3-2) with TRBJ1-1, with D possibly TRBD1 on 5 matching bases. This CDR3 is built from 12 residues. CDR1 and CDR2 (germline): LGHDT, YNNKEL (reference sequence). The V end lost 1 base, the J end lost 7 bases, and 7 bases lay between the germline ends. CDR3 DNA sequence: TGTGCCAGCAGCCAAGTCGGGGGTGAAGCTTTCTTT. Residues: CASSQVGGEAFF.

V usage is TRBV29-1 and J usage is TRBJ1-1; no definite D call. Germline V gene lookup returns CDR1 SQVTM and CDR2 ANQGSEA. Trimming took off 2 bases at V and 1 base at J, with 5 bases between the two ends. This CDR3 region has 12 residues. DNA of the CDR3: TGCAGCGTTGAAAAAGCGAACACTGAAGCTTTCTTT. Its translation is CSVEKANTEAFF.

The chain uses TRBV7-9 and TRBJ2-7, with TRBD1 matching over 8 bases. The CDR3 is 15 amino acids. Germline loops: CDR1 SEHNR, CDR2 FQNEAQ (reference sequence). V was clipped by 4 bases and J by 0 bases; unmatched bases: 5. The CDR3 region has the DNA TGTGCCAGCAGCTATGACAGGGGCGGCTCCTACGAGCAGTACTTC. Its translation: CASSYDRGGSYEQYF.

The chain links TRBV7-2 to TRBJ1-6; 9 nucleotides line up with TRBD1. V was pared by 1 base and J by 9 bases, with 16 bases of the junction left unmatched. There are 19 residues in the CDR3. Germline V gene sequence: CDR1 SGHTA, CDR2 FQGNSA. The CDR3 loop reads CASSLGGGTGGQRGSPLHF. The DNA of the CDR3 is TGTGCCAGCAGCTTAGGGGGGGGCACAGGGGGCCAAAGGGGTTCACCCCTCCACTTT.

The chain combines TRBV5-5 with TRBJ1-2, with D unclear. Trimming stripped 0 bases from V and 8 bases from J, with 14 bases between. This CDR3 contains 14 residues. CDR1 and CDR2 (germline): SGHKS, YYEKEE (reference sequence). CDR3 nucleotides: TGTGCCAGCAGCTTGGATGCCGGTTTAATAGGCTACACCTTC. It translates to CASSLDAGLIGYTF.

This sequence joins TRBV7-9 and TRBJ1-2; D gene uncertain. The germline CDR1 and CDR2 sequences are SEHNR and FQNEAQ (reference sequence). V was shortened by 8 bases and J by 8 bases, with 12 bases between the two germline ends. The CDR3 spans 11 residues. The CDR3 DNA reads as TGTGCCAGCCCCCGGGAAGAGGGCTACACCTTC. Residues: CASPREEGYTF. Supplemented by reference TRBV7-9 and TRBJ1-2, the full variable domain reads DTGVSQNPRHKITKRGQNVTFRCDPISEHNRLYWYRQTLGQGPEFLTYFQNEAQLEKSRLLSDRFSAERPKGSFSTLEIQRTEQGDSAMYLCASPREEGYTFGSGTRLTVV.

The chain combines TRBV7-9 with TRBJ2-2; D might be TRBD1 (5 bases). V was clipped by 5 bases and J by 5 bases, with 18 bases between them. The CDR3 runs 16 residues. Germline loops: CDR1 SEHNR, CDR2 FQNEAQ (reference sequence). CDR3 coding DNA: TGTGCCAGCAGCCTAATCTCAGGGTTTGGAACCGGGGAGCTGTTTTTT. Translated, it gives CASSLISGFGTGELFF.

The gene calls are TRBV12-5 and TRBJ1-6; D is unresolved. This CDR3 has 15 amino acids. From germline, CDR1 is LGHNT and CDR2 FRNRAP. The germline V and J ends were trimmed by 2 bases and 0 bases, with 5 bases remaining between them. CDR3 protein: CASGLPDSYNSPLHF. As DNA, the CDR3 is TGTGCTAGTGGTTTGCCAGACTCCTATAATTCACCCCTCCACTTT.

The chain joins TRBV5-1 to TRBJ1-2, with TRBD1 identical over 7 bases. The CDR3 extends over 14 amino acids. Germline lookup yields CDR1 SGHRS and CDR2 YFSETQ. V lost 4 bases and J lost 3; bases outside the gene matches: 6. The CDR3 is CASSEGQNYYGYTF. The DNA of the CDR3 is TGCGCCAGCAGCGAGGGACAGAACTACTATGGCTACACCTTC.

This clone was recorded only once. This rearrangement joins TRBV10-3 to TRBJ1-4, with 9 bases fitting TRBD1. The CDR3 totals 13 residues. Per germline, CDR1 ENHRY and CDR2 SYGVKD. V shed 6 bases, J shed 8 bases, and the junction held 4 bases outside the gene matches. The CDR3 loop reads CAIRGQGDEKLFF. The CDR3 DNA sequence: TGTGCCATCAGGGGACAGGGTGACGAAAAACTGTTTTTT.

The chain uses TRBV19 and TRBJ2-1; 10 bases are shared with TRBD2. The CDR3 runs to 15 residues. Per germline, CDR1 LNHDA and CDR2 SQIVND (reference sequence). V lost 0 bases to trimming and J lost 14 bases; unmatched junction nucleotides: 10. CDR3 protein: CASSIDRGSGGPKFF. The CDR3 coding sequence is TGTGCCAGTAGTATAGATCGGGGTAGCGGGGGGCCGAAGTTCTTC.

The rearrangement uses TRBV5-1 and TRBJ2-5; D is perhaps TRBD2 (6 bases). Germline-derived CDR1 and CDR2 are SGHRS and YFSETQ. The CDR3 is 14 amino acids. Trimming stripped 7 bases from V and 5 bases from J, with 18 bases between. The CDR3 DNA reads TGCGCCAGCCGGGGGAGTGGGGTCCTGGAGACCCAGTACTTC. The encoded protein is CASRGSGVLETQYF.

This sequence joins TRBV27 and TRBJ2-7; 9 bases are a match to TRBD1. CDR1 MNHEY and CDR2 SMNVEV come from the germline V gene (reference sequence). The V segment lost 5 bases and the J segment 5 bases; nucleotides outside the gene matches: 10. CDR3 size: 15 residues. CDR3: CASSVSGTGTDEQYF. Here the CDR3 DNA reads TGTGCCAGCAGTGTGAGCGGGACAGGGACGGACGAGCAGTACTTC.

The chain couples TRBV4-1 to TRBJ2-7; TRBD2 is a possible D gene (5 bases). The CDR3 is 16 amino acids. The germline V gene has CDR1 MGHRA and CDR2 YSYEKL. Deletions cut 0 bases from V and 3 bases from J, with 15 bases between. The CDR3 sequence is CASSQDFGGLGYEQYF. The DNA for the CDR3 is TGCGCCAGCAGCCAAGACTTTGGCGGGTTAGGCTACGAGCAGTACTTC.